This T cell receptor (beta chain) came from a study of cytomegalovirus exposure and HLA in healthy donors. PCR employed 60 Vbeta and 13 Jbeta primers. Here immunoSEQ multiplex PCR was the method, and the copy in TCRdb shows in-frame clones only, minus some. Of around 160,000 clones listed, about 72% are singletons. Study-level points and caveats: The authors later found HLA-associated TCR beta chains more clonally expanded than equally common others.

Worth noting for this clone: Its specificity is unknown.

Material for sequencing was PBMCs. This TCR was sampled from a male donor in good health and CMV-seronegative.

CDR3 in amino acids: CASSQVYNDRGYTGELFF. The CDR3 region has the DNA TGCGCCAGCAGCCAAGTTTATAACGACAGGGGGTACACCGGGGAGCTGTTTTTT. The genes are TRBV4-1 and TRBJ2-2, with TRBD1 matching over 9 bases. The CDR3 loop spans 18 amino acids. Per the germline V gene, CDR1 is MGHRA and CDR2 is YSYEKL. V lost 1 base, J lost 3 bases, and 9 bases stayed unmatched.